This T cell receptor (beta chain) was identified in a study of PD-1 blockade in classical Hodgkin lymphoma. Study outcomes and limitations: The study found complete responders had baseline diversity similar to newly diagnosed patients. According to reports, newly diagnosed patients had lower baseline TCR diversity than healthy donors, and relapsed/refractory patients had lower baseline TCR diversity still.

Trimming took off 1 base at V and 5 bases at J, with 12 bases between the two ends. The CDR3 length is 14 residues. CDR1 SGHDT and CDR2 YYEEEE come from the germline V gene. All patients relapsed after autologous stem cell transplantation, and brentuximab vedotin exposure varied. In regard to this clone: Its cognate antigen is unknown.

Using immunoSEQ multiplex PCR, the repertoire was profiled, and TCRdb retains in-frame clones only, with some absent. This table has about 94,000 clones, roughly 89% appearing once. Sequencing was performed on peripheral blood mononuclear cells (PBMCs), taken before the second cycle of nivolumab. The origin of this receptor is a human donor with classical Hodgkin lymphoma. This chain links TRBV5-6 with TRBJ1-2, with D uncertain. The CDR3 loop reads CASSLLDGLYGYTF. CDR3 coding DNA: TGTGCCAGCAGCTTGCTTGACGGGCTGTATGGCTACACCTTC.